This T cell receptor beta chain emerged from a study of vaccination effects on CD4 cells after COVID-19. Turning to this clone: Its antigen is unknown.

The CDR3 sequence is 12 residues long. V was clipped by 4 bases and J by 3 bases, with 6 bases between them. Looked up from germline, CDR1 is SGHTA and CDR2 is FQGNSA. Following an approximately 11-day culture, CD4+ T cells were purified. Their SARS-CoV-2 infection, verified by PCR, occurred between March and December 2020. Everyone in the study got two shots of either the BNT162b2 or mRNA-1273 vaccine. Method: immunoSEQ multiplex PCR; TCRdb's copy keeps in-frame clones and lacks some. The table includes 30,000 to 35,000 clones, approximately 77% detected once. V usage is TRBV7-2 and J usage is TRBJ1-2; perhaps TRBD1 as D (6 bases). The clonotype comes from a human donor who had a prior SARS-CoV-2 infection. The sample in question was CD4+ T cells from PBMCs cultured without peptide, obtained after COVID-19 vaccination. The CDR3 protein is CASSWTDYGYTF. The CDR3 nucleotides read TGTGCCAGCAGCTGGACAGACTATGGCTACACCTTC.